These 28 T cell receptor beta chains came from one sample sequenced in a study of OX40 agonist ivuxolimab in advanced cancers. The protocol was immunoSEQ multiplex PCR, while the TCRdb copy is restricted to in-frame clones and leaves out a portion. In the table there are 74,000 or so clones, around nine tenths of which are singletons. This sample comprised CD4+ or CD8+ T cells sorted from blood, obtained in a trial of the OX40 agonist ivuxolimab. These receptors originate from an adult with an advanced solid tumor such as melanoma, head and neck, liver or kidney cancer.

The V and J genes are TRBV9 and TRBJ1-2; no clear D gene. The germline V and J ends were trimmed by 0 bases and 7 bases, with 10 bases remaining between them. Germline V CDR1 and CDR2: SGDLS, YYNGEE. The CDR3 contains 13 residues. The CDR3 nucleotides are TGTGCCAGCAGCGTAGTTTCTGGTCGTGGCTACACCTTC. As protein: CASSVVSGRGYTF.

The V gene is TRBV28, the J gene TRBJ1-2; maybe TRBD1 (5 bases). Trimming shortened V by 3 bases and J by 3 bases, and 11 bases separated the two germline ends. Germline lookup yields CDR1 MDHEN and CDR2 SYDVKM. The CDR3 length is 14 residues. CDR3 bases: TGTGCCAGCAGTTTTGGAGGGGTATACTATGGCTACACCTTC. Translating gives CASSFGGVYYGYTF.

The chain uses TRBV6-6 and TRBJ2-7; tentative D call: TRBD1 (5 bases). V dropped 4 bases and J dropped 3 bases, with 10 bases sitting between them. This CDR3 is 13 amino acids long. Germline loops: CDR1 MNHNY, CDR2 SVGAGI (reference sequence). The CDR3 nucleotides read TGTGCCAGCAGTTCAGGGTTTGGCTACGAGCAGTACTTC. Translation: CASSSGFGYEQYF.

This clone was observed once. The CDR3 coding sequence is TGTGCCAGCAGCTTCTCCGGGCCCACAGATACGCAGTATTTT. Protein: CASSFSGPTDTQYF. The chain joins TRBV7-9 to TRBJ2-3, with unresolved D. Germline V lookup: CDR1 SEHNR, CDR2 FQNEAQ (reference sequence). Trimming shortened V by 3 bases and J by 2 bases, and 9 bases separated the two germline ends. CDR3 length equals 14 residues. Using reference TRBV7-9 and TRBJ2-3 for the parts outside the CDR3, the full variable domain is DTGVSQNPRHKITKRGQNVTFRCDPISEHNRLYWYRQTLGQGPEFLTYFQNEAQLEKSRLLSDRFSAERPKGSFSTLEIQRTEQGDSAMYLCASSFSGPTDTQYFGPGTRLTVL.

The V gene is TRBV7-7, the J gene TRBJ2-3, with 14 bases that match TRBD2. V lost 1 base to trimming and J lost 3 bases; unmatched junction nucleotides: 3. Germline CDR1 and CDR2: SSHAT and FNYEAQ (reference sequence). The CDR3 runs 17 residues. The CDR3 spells CASSLGLAGGSTDTQYF. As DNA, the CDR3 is TGTGCCAGCAGCTTAGGACTAGCGGGGGGGTCGACAGATACGCAGTATTTT.

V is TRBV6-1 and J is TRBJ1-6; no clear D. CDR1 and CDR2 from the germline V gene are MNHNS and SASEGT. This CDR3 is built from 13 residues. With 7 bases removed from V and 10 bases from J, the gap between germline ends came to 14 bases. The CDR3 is CASNDPGRSPLHF. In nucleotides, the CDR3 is TGTGCCAGCAACGACCCAGGAAGGTCACCCCTCCACTTT.

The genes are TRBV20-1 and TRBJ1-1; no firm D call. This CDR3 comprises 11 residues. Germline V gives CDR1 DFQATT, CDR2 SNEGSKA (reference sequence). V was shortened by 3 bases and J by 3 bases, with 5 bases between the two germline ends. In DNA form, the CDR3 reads TGCAGTGCTAGCGGAGACACTGAAGCTTTCTTT. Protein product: CSASGDTEAFF.

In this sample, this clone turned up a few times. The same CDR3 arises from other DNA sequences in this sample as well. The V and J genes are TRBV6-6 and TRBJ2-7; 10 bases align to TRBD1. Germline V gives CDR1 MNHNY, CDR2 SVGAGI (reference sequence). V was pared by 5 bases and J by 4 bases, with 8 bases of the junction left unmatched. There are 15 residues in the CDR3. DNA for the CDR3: TGTGCCAGCAGTCCCCGACAGGGGGCGGCGTACGAGCAGTACTTC. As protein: CASSPRQGAAYEQYF.

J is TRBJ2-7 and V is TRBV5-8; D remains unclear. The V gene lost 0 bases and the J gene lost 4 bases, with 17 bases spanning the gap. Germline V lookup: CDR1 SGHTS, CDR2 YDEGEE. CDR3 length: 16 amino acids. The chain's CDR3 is CASSLVVVGFRYEQYF. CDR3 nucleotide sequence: TGTGCCAGCAGCTTGGTCGTGGTCGGTTTTCGGTACGAGCAGTACTTC.

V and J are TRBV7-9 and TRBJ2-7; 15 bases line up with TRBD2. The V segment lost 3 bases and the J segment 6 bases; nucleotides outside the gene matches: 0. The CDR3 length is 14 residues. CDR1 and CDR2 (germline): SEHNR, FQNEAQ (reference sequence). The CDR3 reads CASSLGLAGGEQYF. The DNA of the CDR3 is TGTGCCAGCAGCTTGGGACTAGCGGGAGGCGAGCAGTACTTC.

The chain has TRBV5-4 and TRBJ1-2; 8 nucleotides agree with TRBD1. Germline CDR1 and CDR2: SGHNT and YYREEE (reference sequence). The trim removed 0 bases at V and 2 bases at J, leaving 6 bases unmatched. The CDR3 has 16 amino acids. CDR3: CASSLDGQGGNYGYTF. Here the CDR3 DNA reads TGTGCCAGCAGCTTGGACGGACAGGGAGGAAACTATGGCTACACCTTC.

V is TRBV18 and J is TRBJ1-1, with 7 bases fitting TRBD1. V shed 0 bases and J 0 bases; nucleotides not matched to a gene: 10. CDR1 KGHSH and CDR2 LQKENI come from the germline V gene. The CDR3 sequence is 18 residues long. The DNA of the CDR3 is TGTGCCAGCTCACCACCGAAGGGACAGTCCTATTTGAACACTGAAGCTTTCTTT. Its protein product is CASSPPKGQSYLNTEAFF. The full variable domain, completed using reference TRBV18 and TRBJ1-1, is NAGVMQNPRHLVRRRGQEARLRCSPMKGHSHVYWYRQLPEEGLKFMVYLQKENIIDESGMPKERFSAEFPKEGPSILRIQQVVRGDSAAYFCASSPPKGQSYLNTEAFFGQGTRLTVV.

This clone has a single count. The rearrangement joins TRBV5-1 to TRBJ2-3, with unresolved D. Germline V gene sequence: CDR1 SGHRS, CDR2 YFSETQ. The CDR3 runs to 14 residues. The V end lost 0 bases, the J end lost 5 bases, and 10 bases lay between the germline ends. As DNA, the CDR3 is TGCGCCAGCAGCTTGGCAACAGAAGGAGATACGCAGTATTTT. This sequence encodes CASSLATEGDTQYF.

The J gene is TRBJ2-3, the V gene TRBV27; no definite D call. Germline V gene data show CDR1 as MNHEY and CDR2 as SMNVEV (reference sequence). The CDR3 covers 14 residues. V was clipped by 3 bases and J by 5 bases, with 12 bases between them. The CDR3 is CASSLNYRGDTQYF. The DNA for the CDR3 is TGTGCCAGCAGTTTGAACTACCGAGGAGATACGCAGTATTTT.

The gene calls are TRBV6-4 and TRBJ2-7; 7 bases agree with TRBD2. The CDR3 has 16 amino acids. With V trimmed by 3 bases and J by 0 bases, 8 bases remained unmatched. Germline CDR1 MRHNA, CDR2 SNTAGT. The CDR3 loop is CASSEGGNGTSYEQYF. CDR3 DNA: TGTGCCAGCAGTGAGGGGGGGAACGGGACCTCCTACGAGCAGTACTTC.

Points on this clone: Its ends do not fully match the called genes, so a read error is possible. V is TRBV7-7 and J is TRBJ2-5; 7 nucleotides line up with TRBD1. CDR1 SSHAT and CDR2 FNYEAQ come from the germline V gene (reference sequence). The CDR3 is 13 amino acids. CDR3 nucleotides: TGTGCTAGCAGCCGGGACAGTATGAAGACCCAGTACTTC. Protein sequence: CASSRDSMKTQYF.

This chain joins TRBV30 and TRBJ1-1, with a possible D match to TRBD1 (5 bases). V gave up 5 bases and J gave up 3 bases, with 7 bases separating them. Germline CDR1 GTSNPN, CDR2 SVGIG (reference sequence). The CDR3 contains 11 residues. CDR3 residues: CAWDSYTEAFF. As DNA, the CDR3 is TGTGCCTGGGACAGTTACACTGAAGCTTTCTTT.

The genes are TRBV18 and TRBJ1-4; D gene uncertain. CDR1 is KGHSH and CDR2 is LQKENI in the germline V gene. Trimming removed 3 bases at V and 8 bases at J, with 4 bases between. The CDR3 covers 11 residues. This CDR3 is CASSPREKLFF. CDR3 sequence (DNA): TGTGCCAGCTCACCCCGGGAAAAACTGTTTTTT.

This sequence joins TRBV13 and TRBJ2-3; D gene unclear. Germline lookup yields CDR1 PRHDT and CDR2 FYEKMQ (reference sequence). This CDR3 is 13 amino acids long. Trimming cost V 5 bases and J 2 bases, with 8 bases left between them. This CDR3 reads CASSATNTDTQYF. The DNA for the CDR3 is TGTGCCAGCAGCGCAACCAACACAGATACGCAGTATTTT.

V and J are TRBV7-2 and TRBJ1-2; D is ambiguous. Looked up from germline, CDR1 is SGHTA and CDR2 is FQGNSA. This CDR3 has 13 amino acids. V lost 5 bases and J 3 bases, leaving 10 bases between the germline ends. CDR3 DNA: TGTGCCAGCAGCACCGAAGGGTACTATGGCTACACCTTC. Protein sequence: CASSTEGYYGYTF.

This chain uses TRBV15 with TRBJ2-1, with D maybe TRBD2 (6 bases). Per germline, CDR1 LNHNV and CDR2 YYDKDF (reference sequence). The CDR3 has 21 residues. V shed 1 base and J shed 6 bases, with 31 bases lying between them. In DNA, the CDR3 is TGTGCCACCAGCAGAGGGGGGAGGTTCGGGACCGCCGGCCTACGTGGCAATGAGCAGTTCTTC. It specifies CATSRGGRFGTAGLRGNEQFF.

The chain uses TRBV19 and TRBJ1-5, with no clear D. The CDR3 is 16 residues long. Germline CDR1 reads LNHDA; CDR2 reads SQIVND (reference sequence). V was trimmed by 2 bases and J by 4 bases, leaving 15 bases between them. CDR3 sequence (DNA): TGTGCCAGTAGTATAATCATGGCAGGTCGGAATCAGCCCCAGCATTTT. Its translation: CASSIIMAGRNQPQHF.

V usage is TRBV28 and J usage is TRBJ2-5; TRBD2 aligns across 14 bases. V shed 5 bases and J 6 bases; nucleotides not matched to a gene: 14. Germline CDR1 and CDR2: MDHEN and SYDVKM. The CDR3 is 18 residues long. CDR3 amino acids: CASSDAGTSGSLGQTQYF. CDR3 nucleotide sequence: TGTGCCAGCAGTGATGCCGGGACTAGCGGGAGTTTGGGGCAGACCCAGTACTTC.

CDR3 amino acids: CASSSGGRLTNEKLFF. The CDR3, as DNA: TGTGCCAGCAGTTCAGGGGGCCGGTTAACTAATGAAAAACTGTTTTTT. The chain couples TRBV28 to TRBJ1-4; 8 bases align to TRBD1. The length of the CDR3 is 16 residues. Germline CDR1 reads MDHEN; CDR2 reads SYDVKM. Trimming cost V 4 bases and J 1 base; bases outside gene matches: 5.

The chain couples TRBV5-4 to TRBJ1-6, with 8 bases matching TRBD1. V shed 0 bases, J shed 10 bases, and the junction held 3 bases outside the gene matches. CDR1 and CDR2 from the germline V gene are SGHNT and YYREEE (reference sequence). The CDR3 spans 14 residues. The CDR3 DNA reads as TGTGCCAGCAGCTTGGGGGACAGGCTATCACCCCTCCACTTT. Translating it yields CASSLGDRLSPLHF.

The CDR3 DNA follows: TGTGCCAGCAGTCACGGGGAGCTGTTTTTT. Its translation: CASSHGELFF. This chain connects TRBV6-6 to TRBJ2-2; D remains ambiguous. Germline V lookup: CDR1 MNHNY, CDR2 SVGAGI (reference sequence). Deletions cut 5 bases from V and 7 bases from J, with 2 bases between. The CDR3 spans 10 residues.

The CDR3 spells CASSVGTGAGNSPLHF. The CDR3 DNA reads as TGTGCCAGCAGTGTTGGGACAGGCGCCGGGAATTCACCCCTCCACTTT. This chain joins TRBV6-1 and TRBJ1-6; 8 nucleotides line up with TRBD1. This CDR3 is 16 amino acids long. V dropped 4 bases and J dropped 7; count of bases not matched to a gene: 9. The V gene's germline CDR1 is MNHNS and CDR2 SASEGT.

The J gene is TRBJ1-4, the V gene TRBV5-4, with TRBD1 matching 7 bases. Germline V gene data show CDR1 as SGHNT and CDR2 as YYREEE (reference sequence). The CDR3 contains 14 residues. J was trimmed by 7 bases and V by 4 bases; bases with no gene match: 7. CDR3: CASSVQGESEKLFF. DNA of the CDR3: TGTGCCAGCAGCGTTCAGGGGGAGAGTGAAAAACTGTTTTTT.